This is a list of T cell receptor beta chains from one sample in a study of blood T cell repertoires in COVID-19. This table comes from immunoSEQ multiplex PCR, and its TCRdb copy is limited to in-frame clones, with some not included. The top ten clones hold approximately 3.4% of a sample with 55,000 to 65,000 clones, approximately 80% of them seen once. Sample: peripheral blood. All receptors come from a man aged 55 to 70 with acute or convalescent COVID-19. The CDR3 runs from the conserved cysteine through the conserved F or W. The D gene is left open where the match is weak. Not all rows give a size; the values are once, few, many and, for expanded clones, a class.

j_gene: TRBJ1-2; v_gene: TRBV2; abundance: -; d_gene: -; CDR3nt: TGTGCCAGCAGTGAAGCGAAAGGGGGTGGCTACACCTTC; CDR3aa: CASSEAKGGGYTF
j_gene: TRBJ2-2; v_gene: TRBV5-1; abundance: -; d_gene: -; CDR3nt: TGCGCCAGCAGATTGCTCTCTGACACCGGGGAGCTGTTTTTT; CDR3aa: CASRLLSDTGELFF
j_gene: TRBJ2-6; v_gene: TRBV2; abundance: -; d_gene: -; CDR3nt: TGTGCCAGCAGTGAAAAGAGTTCTGGGGCCAACGTCCTGACTTTC; CDR3aa: CASSEKSSGANVLTF
j_gene: TRBJ1-1; v_gene: TRBV2; abundance: -; d_gene: -; CDR3nt: TGTGCCAGCAGTGGTCCGCTCACAGGGACTGAAGCTTTCTTT; CDR3aa: CASSGPLTGTEAFF
j_gene: TRBJ2-2; v_gene: TRBV6-8; abundance: -; d_gene: TRBD2; CDR3nt: TGTGCCAGCAGTTTTCCCCTAGCGGGGGGGTATGGCGGGGAGCTGTTTTTT; CDR3aa: CASSFPLAGGYGGELFF
j_gene: TRBJ2-1; v_gene: TRBV18; abundance: -; d_gene: TRBD2; CDR3nt: TGTGCCAGCTCACCACAAGCGGGGGCCAACAATGAGCAGTTCTTC; CDR3aa: CASSPQAGANNEQFF
j_gene: TRBJ2-5; v_gene: TRBV12-5; abundance: -; d_gene: -; CDR3nt: TGTGCTAGTGGTCCAGGACAGGAGGGGGAGACCCAGTACTTC; CDR3aa: CASGPGQEGETQYF
j_gene: TRBJ2-6; v_gene: TRBV9; abundance: -; d_gene: -; CDR3nt: TGTGCCAGCAGCGTAGGAGGGACTGGGGCCAACGTCCTGACTTTC; CDR3aa: CASSVGGTGANVLTF
j_gene: TRBJ2-2; v_gene: TRBV11-3; abundance: -; d_gene: TRBD1; CDR3nt: TGTGCCAGCAGCCTAGGACAGGGGGACGGGGAGCTGTTTTTT; CDR3aa: CASSLGQGDGELFF
j_gene: TRBJ2-2; v_gene: TRBV5-5; abundance: -; d_gene: TRBD2; CDR3nt: TGTGCCAGCAGCCCGTTGGGGGGGACCGGGGAGCTGTTTTTT; CDR3aa: CASSPLGGTGELFF
j_gene: TRBJ2-3; v_gene: TRBV30; abundance: -; d_gene: TRBD2; CDR3nt: TGTGCCTGGGACCGGGGGGGCGGAAAGATAGCGCAGTATTTT; CDR3aa: CAWDRGGGKIAQYF
j_gene: TRBJ1-1; v_gene: TRBV19; abundance: -; d_gene: -; CDR3nt: TGTGCCAGTAGTATAGAGCCGGGGGGGATCTACACTGAAGCTTTCTTT; CDR3aa: CASSIEPGGIYTEAFF
j_gene: TRBJ2-3; v_gene: TRBV7-2; abundance: -; d_gene: -; CDR3nt: TGTGCCAGCAGCTTTACGGAGGATACGCAGTATTTT; CDR3aa: CASSFTEDTQYF
j_gene: TRBJ1-2; v_gene: TRBV10-1; abundance: -; d_gene: -; CDR3nt: TGCGCCAGCGAGGATATGATATATGGCTACACCTTC; CDR3aa: CASEDMIYGYTF
j_gene: TRBJ1-6; v_gene: TRBV9; abundance: -; d_gene: -; CDR3nt: TGTGCCAGCAGCGTAGGCGGCAGGGGATCGGATTCACCCCTCCACTTT; CDR3aa: CASSVGGRGSDSPLHF
j_gene: TRBJ1-1; v_gene: TRBV7-3; abundance: -; d_gene: -; CDR3nt: TGTGCCAGCAGCTTAATGCGAGTGAACACTGAAGCTTTCTTT; CDR3aa: CASSLMRVNTEAFF
j_gene: TRBJ2-2; v_gene: TRBV18; abundance: -; d_gene: TRBD2; CDR3nt: TGTGCCAGCTCATGGAGCGGGGCCCTGAGTCCCGGGGAGCTGTTTTTT; CDR3aa: CASSWSGALSPGELFF
j_gene: TRBJ2-7; v_gene: TRBV7-8; abundance: -; d_gene: TRBD1; CDR3nt: TGTGCCAGCAGCTTGGACAGGACCTACGAGCAGTACTTC; CDR3aa: CASSLDRTYEQYF
j_gene: TRBJ2-2; v_gene: TRBV7-8; abundance: few; d_gene: -; CDR3nt: TGTGCCAGCAGCTTAAACTCCTACACCGGGGAGCTGTTTTTT; CDR3aa: CASSLNSYTGELFF
j_gene: TRBJ2-5; v_gene: TRBV6-5; abundance: -; d_gene: TRBD1; CDR3nt: TGTGCCAGCAGGCCCAACCGAGCAGGGGGAGAGACCCAGTACTTC; CDR3aa: CASRPNRAGGETQYF
j_gene: TRBJ1-2; v_gene: TRBV6-1; abundance: -; d_gene: -; CDR3nt: TGTGCCAGCAGTGAAGTTGGGGACTCCGGCGGATTCTATGGCTACACCTTC; CDR3aa: CASSEVGDSGGFYGYTF
j_gene: TRBJ2-2; v_gene: TRBV5-1; abundance: -; d_gene: TRBD1; CDR3nt: TGCGCCAGCAGCTTGGGGGACAGCCGCACCGGGGAGCTGTTTTTT; CDR3aa: CASSLGDSRTGELFF
j_gene: TRBJ2-1; v_gene: TRBV9; abundance: -; d_gene: -; CDR3nt: TGTGCCAGCAGCGTGGAGAATGAGCAGTTCTTC; CDR3aa: CASSVENEQFF
j_gene: TRBJ1-2; v_gene: TRBV5-1; abundance: once; d_gene: TRBD1; CDR3nt: TGCGCCAGCAGGCAACAGGGGGCCTCCTATGGCTACACCTTC; CDR3aa: CASRQQGASYGYTF
j_gene: TRBJ2-1; v_gene: TRBV7-3; abundance: -; d_gene: -; CDR3nt: TGTGCCAGCAGCTTCGAACGGGGTGAGCAGTTCTTC; CDR3aa: CASSFERGEQFF
j_gene: TRBJ2-3; v_gene: TRBV7-3; abundance: -; d_gene: TRBD2; CDR3nt: TGTGCCAGCAGCTTAATGTTAGCGGGGGCAGATACGCAGTATTTT; CDR3aa: CASSLMLAGADTQYF
j_gene: TRBJ1-1; v_gene: TRBV4-1; abundance: -; d_gene: -; CDR3nt: TGCGCCAGCAGCCCTAGGACAGTGAACACTGAAGCTTTCTTT; CDR3aa: CASSPRTVNTEAFF
j_gene: TRBJ2-7; v_gene: TRBV7-2; abundance: once; d_gene: TRBD1; CDR3nt: TGTGCCAGCAGCCCCCAGGGACAGCGACCTTACGAGCAGTACTTC; CDR3aa: CASSPQGQRPYEQYF
j_gene: TRBJ1-1; v_gene: TRBV5-6; abundance: few; d_gene: -; CDR3nt: TGTGCCAGCAGCTTGTACCAGACATTGAACACTGAAGCTTTCTTT; CDR3aa: CASSLYQTLNTEAFF
j_gene: TRBJ1-1; v_gene: TRBV5-5; abundance: -; d_gene: TRBD1; CDR3nt: TGTGCCAGCAGCTTGGATGGACAGGCCAGGGACACTGAAGCTTTCTTT; CDR3aa: CASSLDGQARDTEAFF
j_gene: TRBJ1-1; v_gene: TRBV9; abundance: -; d_gene: -; CDR3nt: TGTGCCAGCAGCGTAGATCCCGAAGGGGGCACTGAAGCTTTCTTT; CDR3aa: CASSVDPEGGTEAFF
j_gene: TRBJ2-7; v_gene: TRBV29-1; abundance: once; d_gene: TRBD2; CDR3nt: TGCAGCGTCTTCTCGGGGGGGGGCTCCTACGAGCAGTACTTC; CDR3aa: CSVFSGGGSYEQYF
j_gene: TRBJ1-2; v_gene: TRBV7-2; abundance: -; d_gene: -; CDR3nt: TGTGCCAGCAGCTCGCTCGGGGTTGGCGTATATGGCTACACCTTC; CDR3aa: CASSSLGVGVYGYTF
j_gene: TRBJ1-1; v_gene: TRBV30; abundance: -; d_gene: TRBD1; CDR3nt: TGTGCCTCATGGAGTTTGGGGACAGGGGCCACTGAAGCTTTCTTT; CDR3aa: CASWSLGTGATEAFF
j_gene: TRBJ1-1; v_gene: TRBV10-1; abundance: few; d_gene: TRBD1; CDR3nt: TGCGCCAGCAGCCCCGGGACAGGAGGTACTGAAGCTTTCTTT; CDR3aa: CASSPGTGGTEAFF
j_gene: TRBJ1-3; v_gene: TRBV6-2/TRBV6-3; abundance: -; d_gene: -; CDR3nt: TGTGCCAGCAGTTACTCAGACATCCTTGGATCGGGAAACACCATATATTTT; CDR3aa: CASSYSDILGSGNTIYF
j_gene: TRBJ2-3; v_gene: TRBV7-9; abundance: -; d_gene: TRBD2; CDR3nt: TGTGCCAGTCGGACTAGCGGGGGAGCAGATACGCAGTATTTT; CDR3aa: CASRTSGGADTQYF
j_gene: TRBJ2-7; v_gene: TRBV5-1; abundance: -; d_gene: -; CDR3nt: TGCGCCAGCAGCTTGGCGGGGGTATGGGACGAGCAGTACTTC; CDR3aa: CASSLAGVWDEQYF
j_gene: TRBJ1-6; v_gene: TRBV9; abundance: -; d_gene: -; CDR3nt: TGTGCCAGCAGCGTAGAGGCAGGCAACAATTCACCCCTCCACTTT; CDR3aa: CASSVEAGNNSPLHF
j_gene: TRBJ1-1; v_gene: TRBV6-4; abundance: -; d_gene: -; CDR3nt: TGTGCCAGCAGTGACCCCCGCGACACTGAAGCTTTCTTT; CDR3aa: CASSDPRDTEAFF
j_gene: TRBJ2-3; v_gene: TRBV4-2; abundance: -; d_gene: -; CDR3nt: TGTGCCAGCAGCCAAGATCAGTATGGGCCAGATACGCAGTATTTT; CDR3aa: CASSQDQYGPDTQYF
j_gene: TRBJ2-7; v_gene: TRBV29-1; abundance: -; d_gene: -; CDR3nt: TGCAGCGTTCAGCCAGGCTCCTACGAGCAGTACTTC; CDR3aa: CSVQPGSYEQYF
j_gene: TRBJ1-3; v_gene: TRBV19; abundance: once; d_gene: -; CDR3nt: TGTGCCAGTAGTTCTTATGGCGGAAACACCATATATTTT; CDR3aa: CASSSYGGNTIYF
j_gene: TRBJ1-1; v_gene: TRBV20-1; abundance: -; d_gene: TRBD1; CDR3nt: TGCAGTGCTGGGGACAGCACTGAAGCTTTCTTT; CDR3aa: CSAGDSTEAFF
j_gene: TRBJ2-1; v_gene: TRBV5-1; abundance: -; d_gene: -; CDR3nt: TGCGCCAGCAGCCTGGGCCGCAATTTACTAGGTTCATCGGATGAGCAGTTCTTC; CDR3aa: CASSLGRNLLGSSDEQFF
j_gene: TRBJ2-1; v_gene: TRBV5-4; abundance: -; d_gene: -; CDR3nt: TGTGCCAGCAGCTTGGGTGGCGGGGCCTACTACAATGAGCAGTTCTTC; CDR3aa: CASSLGGGAYYNEQFF
j_gene: TRBJ1-2; v_gene: TRBV18; abundance: -; d_gene: -; CDR3nt: TGTGCCAGCTCACCATCCCAGGACTATGGCTACACCTTC; CDR3aa: CASSPSQDYGYTF
j_gene: TRBJ2-1; v_gene: TRBV7-2; abundance: -; d_gene: -; CDR3nt: TGTGCCAGCAGCGACCTTCTTCCTTTACGGGAGTTCTTC; CDR3aa: CASSDLLPLREFF
j_gene: TRBJ1-6; v_gene: TRBV7-8; abundance: -; d_gene: TRBD1; CDR3nt: TGTGCCAGCAGCTCCTGGGACAGGGGGTACTATAATTCACCCCTCCACTTT; CDR3aa: CASSSWDRGYYNSPLHF
j_gene: TRBJ2-1; v_gene: TRBV9; abundance: -; d_gene: -; CDR3nt: TGTGCCAGCACCAAGGGGGAGAGATCCTACAATGAGCAGTTCTTC; CDR3aa: CASTKGERSYNEQFF
j_gene: TRBJ2-2; v_gene: TRBV27; abundance: -; d_gene: -; CDR3nt: TGTGCCAGCAGTTCCCCCGGGACTTCCACCGGGGAGCTGTTTTTT; CDR3aa: CASSSPGTSTGELFF
j_gene: TRBJ1-1; v_gene: TRBV6-5; abundance: -; d_gene: TRBD1; CDR3nt: TGTGCCAGCAATTCACAGACAGGGGGATGGACTGAAGCTTTCTTT; CDR3aa: CASNSQTGGWTEAFF
j_gene: TRBJ1-2; v_gene: TRBV7-3; abundance: few; d_gene: TRBD1; CDR3nt: TGTGCCAGCAGCGCCGACAGGGGCTTTGCGGGCTACACCTTC; CDR3aa: CASSADRGFAGYTF
j_gene: TRBJ2-3; v_gene: TRBV9; abundance: -; d_gene: TRBD1; CDR3nt: TGTGCCAGCAGCGCCTCTGGACAGGGGGCGGCAGATACGCAGTATTTT; CDR3aa: CASSASGQGAADTQYF